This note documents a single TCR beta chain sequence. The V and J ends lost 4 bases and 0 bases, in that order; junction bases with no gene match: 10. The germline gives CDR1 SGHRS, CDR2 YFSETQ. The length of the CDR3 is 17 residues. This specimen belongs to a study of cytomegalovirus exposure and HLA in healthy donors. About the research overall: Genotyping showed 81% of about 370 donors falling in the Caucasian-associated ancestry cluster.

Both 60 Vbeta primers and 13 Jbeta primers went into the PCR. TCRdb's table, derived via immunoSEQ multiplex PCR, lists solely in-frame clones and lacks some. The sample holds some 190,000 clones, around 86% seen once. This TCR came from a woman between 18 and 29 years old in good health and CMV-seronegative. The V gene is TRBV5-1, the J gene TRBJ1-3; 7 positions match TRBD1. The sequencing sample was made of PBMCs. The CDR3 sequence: CASSRGQESLSGNTIYF. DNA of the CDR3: TGCGCCAGCAGCAGAGGACAGGAGAGTCTCTCTGGAAACACCATATATTTT.